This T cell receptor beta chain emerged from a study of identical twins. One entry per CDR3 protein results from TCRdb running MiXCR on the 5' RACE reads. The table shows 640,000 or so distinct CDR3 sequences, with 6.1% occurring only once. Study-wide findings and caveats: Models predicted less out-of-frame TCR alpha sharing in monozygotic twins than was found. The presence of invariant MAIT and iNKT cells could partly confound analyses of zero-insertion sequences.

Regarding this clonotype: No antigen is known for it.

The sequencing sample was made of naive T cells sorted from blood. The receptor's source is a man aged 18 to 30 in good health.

This CDR3 is CASTQLGGMGGELFF. In DNA form, the CDR3 reads TGTGCCAGCACCCAACTTGGAGGAATGGGCGGGGAGCTGTTTTTT. The chain recombines TRBV28 with TRBJ2-2, with D possibly matching TRBD2 (5 bases). Deletions cut 7 bases from V and 7 bases from J, with 19 bases between. Germline CDR1 reads MDHEN; CDR2 reads SYDVKM. This CDR3 contains 15 residues.